This record covers a single T cell receptor (beta chain). Its antigen is currently unknown. This sample was taken from a study of cytomegalovirus exposure and HLA in healthy donors. V dropped 4 bases and J dropped 2; count of bases not matched to a gene: 15. The CDR3 sequence is 18 residues long. Looked up from germline, CDR1 is SGHRS and CDR2 is YFSETQ. Study observations and caveats: The authors later linked a missense DCLRE1C variant to TCR beta V- and J-gene trimming. High specificity and sensitivity for cytomegalovirus status were reported for the classifier. A few V segments could not be told apart, such as TRBV6-2 and TRBV6-3, and were left out. Later analysis suggested links between common viral pathogens and several top significant clusters.

PCR involved 60 Vbeta and 13 Jbeta primers. The table came from immunoSEQ multiplex PCR; TCRdb's copy has only in-frame clones and leaves some out. The sample has about 120,000 clones, around 75% seen once; the top ten hold 2% to 2.5%. The sequencing input was PBMCs. This clonotype originated in a man in his thirties or forties in good health and CMV-seronegative. The rearrangement uses TRBV5-1 and TRBJ2-1, with 7 bases aligning to TRBD1. For the CDR3, the DNA is TGCGCCAGCAGCCCCCGACAAAGACCGGGACAGACCTACAATGAGCAGTTCTTC. Residues: CASSPRQRPGQTYNEQFF.